This T cell receptor (beta chain) was recovered during a study of T cells in Graves' hyperthyroidism and ophthalmopathy. General study findings and limits: Most thyroid clonotypes with frequency above 0.001 were detected in blood.

From RNA transcripts, TCR beta CDR3 regions were amplified. Primed by the HTBI set, a first-round RT-PCR was run on the TCR CDR3. TCRdb itself ran the multiplex PCR reads through MiXCR, one entry per CDR3 protein. The sample lists approximately 380,000 distinct CDR3 sequences, approximately 17% occurring once. This clonotype was observed a handful of times. Its specificity is unknown. Orbital computed tomography and thyroid ultrasound, together with serum TRAb and thyroxine and clinical symptoms, were used for diagnoses. V dropped 6 bases and J dropped 3 bases, with 14 bases sitting between them. Germline CDR1 and CDR2: LNHDA and SQIVND (reference sequence). The CDR3 is made up of 15 amino acids.

Sample: blood. V gene TRBV19 combines with J gene TRBJ2-2; unclear D gene. The sequence was collected from a man aged 18-30 years with Graves' ophthalmopathy. The chain's CDR3 is CASSERIYDTGELFF. CDR3 nucleotides: TGTGCCAGTAGCGAAAGGATATATGACACCGGGGAGCTGTTTTTT.